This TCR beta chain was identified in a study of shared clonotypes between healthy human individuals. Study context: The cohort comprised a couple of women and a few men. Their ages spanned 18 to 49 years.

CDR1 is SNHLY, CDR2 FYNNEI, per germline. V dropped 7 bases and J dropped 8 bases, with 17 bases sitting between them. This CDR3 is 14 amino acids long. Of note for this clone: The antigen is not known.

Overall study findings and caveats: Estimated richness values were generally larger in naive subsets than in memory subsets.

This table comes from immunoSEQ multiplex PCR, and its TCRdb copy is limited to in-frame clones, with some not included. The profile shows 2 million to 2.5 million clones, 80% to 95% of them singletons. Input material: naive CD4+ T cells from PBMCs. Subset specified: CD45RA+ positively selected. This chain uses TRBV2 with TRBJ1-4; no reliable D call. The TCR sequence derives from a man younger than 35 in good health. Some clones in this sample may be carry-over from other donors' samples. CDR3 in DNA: TGTGCCAGCAACCCCAACTACATCGGCGAAAAACTGTTTTTT. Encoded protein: CASNPNYIGEKLFF.